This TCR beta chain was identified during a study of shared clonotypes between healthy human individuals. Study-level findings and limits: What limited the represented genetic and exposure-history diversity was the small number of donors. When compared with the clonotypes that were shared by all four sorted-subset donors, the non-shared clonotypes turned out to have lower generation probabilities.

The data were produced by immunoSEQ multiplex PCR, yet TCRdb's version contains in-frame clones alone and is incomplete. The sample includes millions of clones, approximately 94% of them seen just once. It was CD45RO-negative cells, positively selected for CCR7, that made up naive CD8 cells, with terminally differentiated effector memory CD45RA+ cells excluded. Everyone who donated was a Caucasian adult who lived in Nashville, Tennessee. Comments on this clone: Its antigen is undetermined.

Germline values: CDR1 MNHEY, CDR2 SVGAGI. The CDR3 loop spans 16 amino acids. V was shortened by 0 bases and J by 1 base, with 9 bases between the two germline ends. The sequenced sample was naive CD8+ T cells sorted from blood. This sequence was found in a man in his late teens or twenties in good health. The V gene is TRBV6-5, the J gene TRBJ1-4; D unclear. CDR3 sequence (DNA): TGTGCCAGCAGTTACTCGCCCTACGGAACTAATGAAAAACTGTTTTTT. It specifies CASSYSPYGTNEKLFF.